A single sample gave rise to the 30 T cell receptor beta chains below, sequenced in a study of T cell responses to AZD1222 COVID-19 vaccine. Profiled with immunoSEQ multiplex PCR; TCRdb holds only in-frame clones, not every one. The sample records about 150,000 clones, around 88% being singletons. This specimen was peripheral blood, taken on day 0 of AZD1222 vaccination. The receptor source for this set is an adult in good health.

The gene calls are TRBV10-3 and TRBJ1-1; D may be TRBD1 (6 bases). Germline CDR1 ENHRY, CDR2 SYGVKD. The V end was cut by 6 bases, the J end by 3 bases, with 14 bases between. The CDR3 has 14 amino acids. The CDR3 DNA is TGTGCCATCAGGAACAGGGAAGGTGACACTGAAGCTTTCTTT. This encodes CAIRNREGDTEAFF.

The J gene is TRBJ1-1, the V gene TRBV6-5, with D perhaps matching TRBD1 (5 bases). This CDR3 is built from 13 residues. CDR1 and CDR2 from the germline V gene are MNHEY and SVGAGI. Trimming stripped 7 bases from V and 5 bases from J, with 14 bases between. The CDR3, as DNA: TGTGCCAGCACCTTACGGGGGGGGACTGAAGCTTTCTTT. Protein: CASTLRGGTEAFF.

About this clone itself: The junction departs from germline at one end; a sequencing error may be responsible. V usage is TRBV7-9 and J usage is TRBJ1-5; 9 nucleotides line up with TRBD1. The CDR3 is made up of 16 amino acids. Germline CDR1 SEHNR, CDR2 FQNEAQ (reference sequence). CDR3 sequence reads: CASSNAGTGSIQPQHF. In DNA form, the CDR3 reads TGTGCCAGCAGCAACGCCGGGACAGGGAGCATTCAGCCCCAGCATTTT.

This rearrangement joins TRBV30 to TRBJ2-7, with 13 bases fitting TRBD2. V shed 3 bases and J 2 bases; nucleotides not matched to a gene: 4. The CDR3 length is 15 residues. The germline CDR1 and CDR2 sequences are GTSNPN and SVGIG (reference sequence). The CDR3 region has the DNA TGTGCCTGGAGCCACGGACTAGCGGGGGCCTACGAGCAGTACTTC. Translating it yields CAWSHGLAGAYEQYF.

This chain connects TRBV6-1 to TRBJ2-3, with unresolved D. V lost 1 base to trimming and J lost 6 bases, with 11 bases between them. The germline V gene encodes CDR1 MNHNS and CDR2 SASEGT. This CDR3 is 14 amino acids long. CDR3 nucleotides: TGTGCCAGCAGTGAAGGCATGTCGGTGGATACGCAGTATTTT. Encoded protein: CASSEGMSVDTQYF.

V usage is TRBV19 and J usage is TRBJ1-5, with D possibly being TRBD1 (5 bases). This CDR3 region has 16 residues. V lost 4 bases and J 0 bases, leaving 13 bases between the germline ends. The germline V gene has CDR1 LNHDA and CDR2 SQIVND (reference sequence). This chain's CDR3 is CASSSRTGLSNQPQHF. CDR3 coding DNA: TGTGCCAGTAGTAGTCGTACAGGACTTAGCAATCAGCCCCAGCATTTT.

The gene calls are TRBV6-5 and TRBJ1-2; D remains ambiguous. Trimming shortened V by 9 bases and J by 2 bases, and 10 bases separated the two germline ends. The CDR3 has 12 amino acids. In germline, CDR1 is MNHEY, CDR2 SVGAGI. In nucleotides, the CDR3 is TGTGCCAGTTGGCAGAGAAACTATGGCTACACCTTC. Amino acids: CASWQRNYGYTF.

The CDR3 coding sequence is TGTGCCAGCAGCCGGGCGGGCCCTGGAGAAGAGACCCAGTACTTC. Translated, it gives CASSRAGPGEETQYF. The rearrangement links TRBV5-4 to TRBJ2-5; D might be TRBD2 (5 bases). Germline assignment: CDR1 SGHNT and CDR2 YYREEE (reference sequence). The CDR3 extends over 15 amino acids. Trimming removed 4 bases at V and 3 bases at J, with 16 bases between.

The V call is TRBV6-6, the J call TRBJ1-1; 10 nucleotides agree with TRBD1. The ends lost 5 bases at V and 4 bases at J; junction bases unmatched: 10. CDR3 length equals 16 residues. The V gene's germline CDR1 is MNHNY and CDR2 SVGAGI (reference sequence). CDR3 coding DNA: TGTGCCAGCAGTCCCGCGGACAGGGGGGGGTTCACTGAAGCTTTCTTT. As protein: CASSPADRGGFTEAFF.

The rearrangement joins TRBV5-4 to TRBJ1-3; D unresolved. Germline V gene lookup returns CDR1 SGHNT and CDR2 YYREEE (reference sequence). The CDR3 has 15 residues. The V gene lost 4 bases and the J gene lost 0 bases, with 11 bases spanning the gap. The CDR3 protein is CASSAGPSSGNTIYF. The CDR3, as DNA: TGTGCCAGCAGCGCCGGGCCAAGCTCTGGAAACACCATATATTTT.

This chain links TRBV3-1 (or the pseudogene TRBV3-2) with TRBJ2-7; 7 bases are shared with TRBD1. The CDR3 runs 14 residues. Germline V gives CDR1 LGHDT, CDR2 YNNKEL (reference sequence). V was pared by 1 base and J by 2 bases, with 2 bases of the junction left unmatched. CDR3 nucleotide sequence: TGTGCCAGCAGCCAAGCCCAGGGGGCCTACGAGCAGTACTTC. The encoded protein is CASSQAQGAYEQYF.

J is TRBJ2-2 and V is TRBV5-4; 9 bases fit TRBD1. The ends lost 4 bases at V and 6 bases at J; junction bases unmatched: 4. The CDR3 spans 14 residues. Germline CDR1 is SGHNT and CDR2 is YYREEE (reference sequence). The CDR3 is CASSPGTGSGELFF. The DNA for the CDR3 is TGTGCCAGCAGCCCCGGGACAGGGTCCGGGGAGCTGTTTTTT. Full variable domain (missing parts from reference TRBV5-4 and TRBJ2-2): ETGVTQSPTHLIKTRGQQVTLRCSSQSGHNTVSWYQQALGQGPQFIFQYYREEENGRGNFPPRFSGLQFPNYSSELNVNALELDDSALYLCASSPGTGSGELFFGEGSRLTVL.

J is TRBJ2-1 and V is TRBV9, with 12 bases matching TRBD1. Trimming at V came to 3 bases and at J to 8 bases, leaving 6 bases not matched to a gene. CDR1 SGDLS and CDR2 YYNGEE come from the germline V gene. CDR3 length: 15 amino acids. The DNA for the CDR3 is TGTGCCAGCAGCGGGGCCGGGACAGGGGGCTATGAGCAGTTCTTC. The encoded protein is CASSGAGTGGYEQFF. The entire variable domain, with the rest obtained from reference TRBV9 and TRBJ2-1, is as follows: DSGVTQTPKHLITATGQRVTLRCSPRSGDLSVYWYQQSLDQGLQFLIQYYNGEERAKGNILERFSAQQFPDLHSELNLSSLELGDSALYFCASSGAGTGGYEQFFGPGTRLTVL.

This rearrangement joins TRBV27 to TRBJ1-5; D perhaps matches TRBD1 (5 bases). V was cut by 5 bases and J by 3 bases, with 14 bases left in between. This CDR3 has 15 amino acids. Per the germline V gene, CDR1 is MNHEY and CDR2 is SMNVEV (reference sequence). The CDR3 sequence is CASSPPGGFNQPQHF. The CDR3 DNA is TGTGCCAGCAGTCCCCCCGGGGGATTCAATCAGCCCCAGCATTTT.

This chain uses TRBV3-1 (or the pseudogene TRBV3-2) with TRBJ2-3, with 7 bases aligning to TRBD2. Looked up from germline, CDR1 is LGHDT and CDR2 is YNNKEL (reference sequence). V lost 1 base, J lost 4 bases, and 11 bases stayed unmatched. There are 17 residues in the CDR3. The CDR3 spells CASSQVGIGLAADTQYF. The CDR3 DNA reads TGTGCCAGCAGCCAAGTGGGTATTGGGCTAGCGGCAGATACGCAGTATTTT.

The V and J genes are TRBV5-4 and TRBJ2-7, with 8 bases lining up with TRBD1. The germline CDR1 and CDR2 sequences are SGHNT and YYREEE (reference sequence). This CDR3 is built from 16 residues. The ends lost 5 bases at V and 7 bases at J; junction bases unmatched: 17. In DNA, the CDR3 is TGTGCCAGCAGGAGGATAGGACAGGGCCCCTTCGGGGAGCAGTACTTC. Its protein is CASRRIGQGPFGEQYF.

In DNA, the CDR3 is TGTGCCAGCAGTGAGATACAGGGGTCTGAAGCTTTCTTT. This encodes CASSEIQGSEAFF. J is TRBJ1-1 and V is TRBV6-1, with 7 bases that match TRBD1. This CDR3 is 13 amino acids long. Germline V gene data show CDR1 as MNHNS and CDR2 as SASEGT. V dropped 3 bases and J dropped 6; count of bases not matched to a gene: 4.

The V gene is TRBV27, the J gene TRBJ1-5, with TRBD1 matching over 8 bases. Germline V CDR1 and CDR2: MNHEY, SMNVEV (reference sequence). There are 18 residues in the CDR3. V trimming: 6 bases; J trimming: 0 bases; junction bases outside the gene matches: 13. CDR3 loop: CASRKSGTGKYSNQPQHF. The DNA of the CDR3 is TGTGCCAGCAGAAAATCTGGGACAGGCAAATATAGCAATCAGCCCCAGCATTTT.

V usage is TRBV9 and J usage is TRBJ2-7, with no clear D. Germline CDR1 reads SGDLS; CDR2 reads YYNGEE. With 0 bases removed from V and 5 bases from J, the gap between germline ends came to 15 bases. This CDR3 region has 15 residues. The CDR3 protein is CASSVGPDPWHEQYF. CDR3 bases: TGTGCCAGCAGCGTAGGGCCTGACCCGTGGCACGAGCAGTACTTC.

This chain joins TRBV19 and TRBJ2-6; no reliable D call. Germline assignment: CDR1 LNHDA and CDR2 SQIVND (reference sequence). V dropped 5 bases and J dropped 5 bases, with 10 bases sitting between them. This CDR3 has 14 amino acids. This CDR3 is CASSPALRANVLTF. The DNA for the CDR3 is TGTGCCAGTAGTCCTGCACTAAGGGCCAACGTCCTGACTTTC.

The chain couples TRBV7-2 to TRBJ1-2; TRBD1 might be the D (6 bases). Trimming took 1 base from V and 6 from J, leaving 18 bases between them. The CDR3 runs 16 residues. Per the germline V gene, CDR1 is SGHTA and CDR2 is FQGNSA. Here the CDR3 DNA reads TGTGCCAGCAGCTTAGGACCTCGACAGGCCGCGGATGGCTACACCTTC. This translates into CASSLGPRQAADGYTF.

The genes are TRBV4-3 and TRBJ1-2; 7 positions match TRBD1. V shed 0 bases and J 5 bases; nucleotides not matched to a gene: 9. The CDR3 loop spans 16 amino acids. CDR1 is LGHNA, CDR2 YSLEER, per germline. Here the CDR3 reads CASSQDHRDSRYGYTF. CDR3 nucleotide sequence: TGCGCCAGCAGCCAAGACCACCGGGACAGCCGGTATGGCTACACCTTC.

The rearrangement uses TRBV19 and TRBJ1-3; no clear D. This CDR3 has 11 residues. Trimming took off 3 bases at V and 4 bases at J, with 1 base between the two ends. Germline V gives CDR1 LNHDA, CDR2 SQIVND (reference sequence). The CDR3 coding sequence is TGTGCCAGTAGTATGGGAAACACCATATATTTT. Translation: CASSMGNTIYF.

J is TRBJ2-2 and V is TRBV3-1 (or the pseudogene TRBV3-2), with D unclear. CDR3 length: 11 residues. Germline loops: CDR1 LGHDT, CDR2 YNNKEL (reference sequence). V was trimmed by 7 bases and J by 8 bases, leaving 8 bases between them. The chain's CDR3 is CASTLSGELFF. The DNA of the CDR3 is TGTGCCAGCACCCTCTCGGGGGAGCTGTTTTTT.

The V call is TRBV19, the J call TRBJ1-6; 8 bases are a match to TRBD1. The CDR3 loop spans 15 amino acids. Unmatched junction bases numbered 6, after V lost 6 bases and J lost 5 bases. Germline-derived CDR1 and CDR2 are LNHDA and SQIVND (reference sequence). The CDR3 DNA reads TGTGCCAGTAGAGAGGACAGGGCGGATAATTCACCCCTCCACTTT. Translated: CASREDRADNSPLHF.

The chain has TRBV10-3 and TRBJ2-5; TRBD1 aligns across 8 bases. The germline V gene has CDR1 ENHRY and CDR2 SYGVKD. The CDR3 has 13 amino acids. V was clipped by 8 bases and J by 2 bases; unmatched bases: 4. The CDR3 is CAIGGQGQETQYF. For the CDR3, the DNA is TGTGCCATCGGCGGACAGGGACAAGAGACCCAGTACTTC.

The rearrangement links TRBV7-2 to TRBJ1-2; TRBD1 aligns across 7 bases. CDR1 and CDR2 from the germline V gene are SGHTA and FQGNSA. After removal of 1 base from V and 8 bases from J, the junction contained 10 bases not matched to a gene. This CDR3 spans 15 amino acids. The CDR3 is CASSLVGQDHRGYTF. CDR3 nucleotides: TGTGCCAGCAGCTTAGTAGGACAGGACCACCGGGGCTACACCTTC. Supplemented by reference TRBV7-2 and TRBJ1-2, the full variable domain reads GAGVSQSPSNKVTEKGKDVELRCDPISGHTALYWYRQSLGQGLEFLIYFQGNSAPDKSGLPSDRFSAERTGGSVSTLTIQRTQQEDSAVYLCASSLVGQDHRGYTFGSGTRLTVV.

The chain links TRBV19 to TRBJ2-5; D is perhaps TRBD1 (8 bases). Germline lookup yields CDR1 LNHDA and CDR2 SQIVND (reference sequence). The CDR3 loop spans 15 amino acids. V was trimmed by 5 bases and J by 1 base, leaving 14 bases between them. CDR3 coding DNA: TGTGCCAGTAGTCCACAGGGGGGGTTCCAAGAGACCCAGTACTTC. It yields the protein CASSPQGGFQETQYF.

The genes are TRBV7-2 and TRBJ2-2, with D uncertain. Germline assignment: CDR1 SGHTA and CDR2 FQGNSA. CDR3 length: 15 amino acids. Trimming cost V 1 base and J 2 bases, with 8 bases left between them. In DNA form, the CDR3 reads TGTGCCAGCAGCTTAGTCGGCAGAAACACCGGGGAGCTGTTTTTT. Amino acid sequence: CASSLVGRNTGELFF.

The chain links TRBV7-9 to TRBJ2-7; D might be TRBD1 or TRBD2, each matching 6 bases. V was pared by 6 bases and J by 5 bases, with 14 bases between. There are 13 residues in the CDR3. The V gene's germline CDR1 is SEHNR and CDR2 FQNEAQ (reference sequence). The CDR3 DNA sequence: TGTGCCAGCAGTTACATGGGGGGCGACGAGCAGTACTTC. Translation gives CASSYMGGDEQYF.